One sample yielded the 25 T cell receptor beta chains listed below, sequenced in a study of blood T cells in healthy people across ages. Primers used in a second PCR of about 7 to 12 cycles were a sample-barcoded 5' primer and a J-beta primer mix. TCRdb recomputed calls from the 5' RACE reads with MiXCR, one row per CDR3 protein. The sample lists some 860,000 distinct CDR3 sequences; about 56% were seen once. The sample comprised blood. Receptor source: a man in his forties in good health.

The chain joins TRBV28 to TRBJ1-2, with D perhaps TRBD1 (5 bases). V gave up 10 bases and J gave up 8 bases, with 20 bases separating them. Per the germline V gene, CDR1 is MDHEN and CDR2 is SYDVKM. CDR3 length: 13 residues. CDR3 sequence: CAIRQGAERGYTF. The CDR3 DNA reads TGTGCCATTCGACAAGGGGCAGAAAGGGGCTACACCTTC.

This chain connects TRBV7-3 to TRBJ2-1, with D perhaps TRBD1 (6 bases). This CDR3 is 15 amino acids long. V lost 5 bases and J 6 bases, leaving 17 bases between the germline ends. The V gene's germline CDR1 is SGHTA and CDR2 FQGTGA. CDR3 in DNA: TGTGCCAGCAGCCCTCAGGGGCGAGGTTCCAATGAGCAGTTCTTC. Residues: CASSPQGRGSNEQFF. Supplemented by reference TRBV7-3 and TRBJ2-1, the full variable domain reads GAGVSQTPSNKVTEKGKYVELRCDPISGHTALYWYRQSLGQGPEFLIYFQGTGAADDSGLPNDRFFAVRPEGSVSTLKIQRTERGDSAVYLCASSPQGRGSNEQFFGPGTRLTVL.

In its sample, this clonotype was seen a few times. The chain links TRBV5-5 to TRBJ2-6; D is undetermined. V was trimmed by 3 bases and J by 0 bases, leaving 7 bases between them. This CDR3 comprises 15 residues. Per the germline V gene, CDR1 is SGHKS and CDR2 is YYEKEE (reference sequence). For the CDR3, the DNA is TGTGCCAGCAGCTCCGGATTCTCTGGGGCCAACGTCCTGACTTTC. Translated, it gives CASSSGFSGANVLTF. The complete variable domain, with remaining parts taken from reference TRBV5-5 and TRBJ2-6, reads DAGVTQSPTHLIKTRGQQVTLRCSPISGHKSVSWYQQVLGQGPQFIFQYYEKEERGRGNFPDRFSARQFPNYSSELNVNALLLGDSALYLCASSSGFSGANVLTFGAGSRLTVL.

The genes are TRBV20-1 and TRBJ2-2, with a possible D match to TRBD2 (6 bases). The CDR3 spans 15 residues. The germline gives CDR1 DFQATT, CDR2 SNEGSKA (reference sequence). Trimming cost V 6 bases and J 5 bases, with 19 bases left between them. The CDR3 region is CSAHAGGIKTGELFF. CDR3 DNA: TGCAGTGCGCACGCGGGCGGGATAAAAACCGGGGAGCTGTTTTTT.

The chain uses TRBV7-2 and TRBJ2-5; tentative D call: TRBD1 (6 bases). V lost 5 bases and J 0 bases, leaving 10 bases between the germline ends. CDR1 and CDR2 from the germline V gene are SGHTA and FQGNSA. The CDR3 spans 14 residues. In DNA, the CDR3 is TGTGCCAGCAGCCCTCAGGGGAACCAAGAGACCCAGTACTTC. As protein: CASSPQGNQETQYF.

The chain has TRBV7-9 and TRBJ2-6, with no clear D. The CDR3 covers 16 residues. Trimming took 5 bases from V and 1 from J, leaving 12 bases between them. The germline V gene encodes CDR1 SEHNR and CDR2 FQNEAQ (reference sequence). The CDR3 loop is CASSPMVGSGANVLTF. DNA of the CDR3: TGTGCCAGCAGCCCAATGGTGGGATCTGGGGCCAACGTCCTGACTTTC.

This chain links TRBV12-3 or TRBV12-4 with TRBJ2-3; 8 nucleotides agree with TRBD2. The V segment lost 6 bases and the J segment 7 bases; nucleotides outside the gene matches: 18. The CDR3 has 17 amino acids. CDR3 sequence reads: CASSQGTRAGAPHTQYF. The CDR3 DNA sequence: TGTGCCAGCAGCCAGGGGACTCGAGCGGGAGCTCCCCATACGCAGTATTTT.

The V call is TRBV29-1, the J call TRBJ1-2; D gene unclear. From germline, CDR1 is SQVTM and CDR2 ANQGSEA. This CDR3 has 11 amino acids. V was cut by 0 bases and J by 12 bases, with 11 bases left in between. The CDR3 reads CSVEDYVGDTF. The DNA of the CDR3 is TGCAGCGTTGAAGATTATGTGGGTGACACCTTC.

V gene TRBV2 combines with J gene TRBJ2-1; D is uncertain. This CDR3 is built from 13 residues. Trimming pared 2 bases from V and 8 bases from J, leaving 10 bases between. Germline CDR1 and CDR2: SNHLY and FYNNEI. In DNA, the CDR3 is TGTGCCAGCAGTGAAAATGGTCGGCATGAGCAGTTCTTC. It codes for CASSENGRHEQFF.

There are a few counts of this clonotype. The V call is TRBV12-3 or TRBV12-4, the J call TRBJ2-2, with unresolved D. This CDR3 is built from 12 residues. V lost 3 bases, J lost 6 bases, and 5 bases lay in between. The DNA for the CDR3 is TGTGCCAGCAGTTTTCTGGCCGGGGAGCTGTTTTTT. Translation gives CASSFLAGELFF.

The chain's CDR3 is CASSSPPRGDTQYF. As DNA, the CDR3 is TGTGCCAGCAGTTCCCCACCTCGAGGGGATACGCAGTATTTT. V usage is TRBV28 and J usage is TRBJ2-3, with a weak D call TRBD2 (5 bases). The CDR3 is 14 amino acids. The V gene lost 4 bases and the J gene lost 6 bases, with 14 bases spanning the gap. Per the germline V gene, CDR1 is MDHEN and CDR2 is SYDVKM.

Note on this clonotype: Germline and junction disagree at one end, which may indicate a read error. The J gene is TRBJ2-1, the V gene TRBV6-2 or TRBV6-3; 8 bases are a match to TRBD2. The CDR3 contains 18 residues. CDR1 is MNHEY and CDR2 is SVGEGT in the germline V gene. The CDR3 DNA reads TGTGTCAGCAGCTTTTCGACTAGCGCCGACAACTCCTACAATGAGCAGTTCTTC. Translation gives CVSSFSTSADNSYNEQFF.

This clonotype was seen a handful of times. V usage is TRBV20-1 and J usage is TRBJ1-2; D not certain. Germline loops: CDR1 DFQATT, CDR2 SNEGSKA (reference sequence). The CDR3 is made up of 13 amino acids. The V and J ends lost 3 bases and 8 bases respectively, with 16 bases between them. CDR3 DNA sequence: TGCAGTGCTAGTCGGGTAGAGGTTTTCGGCTACACCTTC. Protein sequence: CSASRVEVFGYTF.

CDR3 region: CANGRAIPTPYEQYF. The CDR3 nucleotides are TGTGCCAACGGGAGGGCCATACCGACCCCTTACGAGCAGTACTTC. The V gene is TRBV6-4, the J gene TRBJ2-7; TRBD2 matches 8 bases. Trimming took 10 bases from V and 4 from J; bases not matched to a gene: 15. The CDR3 contains 15 residues. Germline loops: CDR1 MRHNA, CDR2 SNTAGT.

The chain links TRBV10-3 to TRBJ2-1; TRBD1 agrees at 8 bases. Germline CDR1 is ENHRY and CDR2 is SYGVKD. V lost 7 bases, J lost 7 bases, and 12 bases stayed unmatched. The CDR3 is made up of 15 amino acids. This CDR3 reads CAITVWQGAQNEQFF. CDR3 coding DNA: TGTGCCATCACGGTGTGGCAGGGGGCCCAGAATGAGCAGTTCTTC.

In its sample, this clonotype was seen once. The chain carries TRBV24-1 and TRBJ2-2, with D perhaps matching TRBD1 (6 bases). V lost 11 bases and J 2 bases, leaving 11 bases between the germline ends. Germline V gene data show CDR1 as KGHDR and CDR2 as SFDVKD. The CDR3 totals 13 residues. CDR3 sequence (DNA): TGTGCCATTTCAGGGGACAACACCGGGGAGCTGTTTTTT. As protein: CAISGDNTGELFF.

The chain employs TRBV2 and TRBJ2-1; TRBD1 aligns across 9 bases. V lost 6 bases, J lost 6 bases, and 12 bases stayed unmatched. The germline gives CDR1 SNHLY, CDR2 FYNNEI. This CDR3 has 16 residues. CDR3 residues: CASRGIVGTGSNEQFF. CDR3 bases: TGTGCCAGCAGAGGAATTGTAGGGACAGGGTCCAATGAGCAGTTCTTC.

V and J are TRBV7-2 and TRBJ1-2; 8 bases align to TRBD1. Germline-derived CDR1 and CDR2 are SGHTA and FQGNSA. The CDR3 is made up of 14 amino acids. Losses at the gene ends were 5 bases for V and 6 bases for J; bases not matched to a gene: 8. CDR3 loop: CASSTQTGENGYTF. The CDR3, as DNA: TGTGCCAGCAGCACACAGACAGGGGAGAATGGCTACACCTTC.

The chain is built from TRBV20-1 and TRBJ2-1; TRBD2 matches at 9 bases. With 4 bases clipped from V and 0 bases from J, the junction kept 25 bases outside the gene matches. Germline values: CDR1 DFQATT, CDR2 SNEGSKA (reference sequence). The CDR3 is 22 residues long. As DNA, the CDR3 is TGCAGTGCTAACCGACTAGCGGAAAAGACTTATCGTCTTAGAAGCTCCTACAATGAGCAGTTCTTC. Protein sequence: CSANRLAEKTYRLRSSYNEQFF.

The table lists this clonotype with a few counts. This chain links TRBV12-3 or TRBV12-4 with TRBJ2-7; D is unresolved. The CDR3 has 14 amino acids. The V and J ends lost 6 bases and 3 bases respectively, with 15 bases between them. The CDR3 sequence is CASSLSSGDYEQYF. CDR3 bases: TGTGCCAGCAGCCTCTCGAGTGGGGACTACGAGCAGTACTTC.

To note about this clonotype: Germline and junction disagree at one end, which may indicate a read error. The chain employs TRBV24-1 and TRBJ2-1; 7 bases align to TRBD2. This CDR3 region has 16 residues. Germline V gene data show CDR1 as KGHDR and CDR2 as SFDVKD. The CDR3 region has the DNA TGTGCCACCAGTGATTTGCAGCTAGCGGACTACAATGGGCAGTTCTTC. It is translated as CATSDLQLADYNGQFF.

The chain is built from TRBV6-6 and TRBJ2-3; D not certain. V lost 6 bases to trimming and J lost 4 bases, with 14 bases between them. This CDR3 region has 14 residues. CDR1 is MNHNY, CDR2 SVGAGI, per germline (reference sequence). DNA for the CDR3: TGTGCCAGCAGCCCCCGGCCTCCTCCAGATACGCAGTATTTT. Translation: CASSPRPPPDTQYF.

This clonotype was counted between two and nine times. This sequence joins TRBV14 and TRBJ2-5; perhaps TRBD1 as D (5 bases). The closer fit of TRBJ2-7 to the DNA end suggests the J call may be wrong. The germline gives CDR1 SGHDN, CDR2 FVKESK. CDR3 size: 15 residues. In DNA form, the CDR3 reads TGTGCCAGCAGCCAAGAGGCAGGGTTCGGCTACGAGCAGTACTTC. This sequence encodes CASSQEAGFGYEQYF.

Notes on this clonotype: One junction end disagrees with the germline gene, perhaps due to a read error. The chain links TRBV27 to TRBJ2-6; D possibly corresponds to TRBD1 (5 bases). The germline V gene has CDR1 MNHEY and CDR2 SMNVEV (reference sequence). The CDR3 sequence is 21 residues long. CDR3 protein: CASSQISSGGSVAPGANALTF. The CDR3 DNA reads as TGTGCCAGCAGTCAAATCTCATCCGGCGGCTCCGTGGCCCCTGGGGCCAACGCCCTGACTTTC.

The CDR3 reads CASGAGTLVGNEQFF. CDR3 in DNA: TGTGCCAGCGGGGCGGGGACCCTTGTAGGCAATGAGCAGTTCTTC. V is TRBV2 and J is TRBJ2-1; D may be TRBD2 (6 bases). This CDR3 spans 15 amino acids. Per the germline V gene, CDR1 is SNHLY and CDR2 is FYNNEI. Trimming took 8 bases from V and 6 from J, leaving 20 bases between them.